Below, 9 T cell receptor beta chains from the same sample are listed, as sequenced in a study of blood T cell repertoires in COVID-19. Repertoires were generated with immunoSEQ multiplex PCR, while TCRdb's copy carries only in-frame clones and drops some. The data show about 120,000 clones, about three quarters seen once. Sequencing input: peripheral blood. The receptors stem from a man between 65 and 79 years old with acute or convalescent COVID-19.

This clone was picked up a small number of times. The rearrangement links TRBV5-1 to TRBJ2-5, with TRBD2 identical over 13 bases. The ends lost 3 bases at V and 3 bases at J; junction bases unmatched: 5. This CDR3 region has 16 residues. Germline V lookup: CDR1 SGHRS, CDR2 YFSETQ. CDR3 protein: CASSYGLAGVEETQYF. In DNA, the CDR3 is TGCGCCAGCAGCTATGGACTAGCGGGAGTAGAAGAGACCCAGTACTTC.

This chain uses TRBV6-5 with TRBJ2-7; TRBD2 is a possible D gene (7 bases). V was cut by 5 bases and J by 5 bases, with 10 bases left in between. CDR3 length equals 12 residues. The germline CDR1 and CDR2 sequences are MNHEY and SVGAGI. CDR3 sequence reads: CASSRGANEQYF. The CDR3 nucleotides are TGTGCCAGCAGTCGGGGGGCCAACGAGCAGTACTTC.

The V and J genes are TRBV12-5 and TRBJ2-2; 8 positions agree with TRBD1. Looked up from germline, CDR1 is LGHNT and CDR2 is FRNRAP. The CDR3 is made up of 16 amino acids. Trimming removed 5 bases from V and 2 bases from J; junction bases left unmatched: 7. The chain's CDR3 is CASGLTGGPNTGELFF. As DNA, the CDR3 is TGTGCTAGTGGTCTAACAGGGGGACCAAACACCGGGGAGCTGTTTTTT.

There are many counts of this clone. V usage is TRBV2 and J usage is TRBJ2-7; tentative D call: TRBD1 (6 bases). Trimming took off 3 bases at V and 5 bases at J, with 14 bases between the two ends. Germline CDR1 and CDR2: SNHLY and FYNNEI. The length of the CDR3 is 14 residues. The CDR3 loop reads CASSDNRDSNEQYF. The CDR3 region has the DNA TGTGCCAGCAGTGACAACAGGGATAGCAACGAGCAGTACTTC.

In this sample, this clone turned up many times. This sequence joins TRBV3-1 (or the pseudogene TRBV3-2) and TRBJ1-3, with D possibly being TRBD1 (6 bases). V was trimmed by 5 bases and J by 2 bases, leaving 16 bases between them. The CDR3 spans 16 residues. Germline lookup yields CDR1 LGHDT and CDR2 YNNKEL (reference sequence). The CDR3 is CASSKISRGTGNTIYF. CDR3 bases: TGTGCCAGCAGCAAGATATCCAGGGGTACTGGAAACACCATATATTTT.

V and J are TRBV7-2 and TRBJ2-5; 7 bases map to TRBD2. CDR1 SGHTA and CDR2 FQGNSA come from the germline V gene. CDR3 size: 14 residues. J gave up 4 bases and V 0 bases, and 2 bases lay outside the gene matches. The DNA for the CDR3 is TGTGCCAGCAGCTTAGCAGGGAGGGGAGAGACCCAGTACTTC. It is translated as CASSLAGRGETQYF. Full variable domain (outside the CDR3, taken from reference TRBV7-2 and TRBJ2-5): GAGVSQSPSNKVTEKGKDVELRCDPISGHTALYWYRQSLGQGLEFLIYFQGNSAPDKSGLPSDRFSAERTGGSVSTLTIQRTQQEDSAVYLCASSLAGRGETQYFGPGTRLLVL.

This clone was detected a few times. Written as DNA, the CDR3 is TGCAGCTCCCAGACTACGTCCTACGAGCAGTACTTC. Amino acid sequence: CSSQTTSYEQYF. J is TRBJ2-7 and V is TRBV29-1, with D possibly matching TRBD2 (5 bases). This CDR3 region has 12 residues. Germline V gives CDR1 SQVTM, CDR2 ANQGSEA. The germline V and J ends were trimmed by 8 bases and 1 base, with 12 bases remaining between them.

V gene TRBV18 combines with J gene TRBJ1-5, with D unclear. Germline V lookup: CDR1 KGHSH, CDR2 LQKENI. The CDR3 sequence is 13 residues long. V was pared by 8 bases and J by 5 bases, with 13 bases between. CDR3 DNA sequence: TGTGCCAGCCGTTCGGGCGGGGATCAGCCCCAGCATTTT. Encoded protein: CASRSGGDQPQHF. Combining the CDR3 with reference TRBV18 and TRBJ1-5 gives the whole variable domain NAGVMQNPRHLVRRRGQEARLRCSPMKGHSHVYWYRQLPEEGLKFMVYLQKENIIDESGMPKERFSAEFPKEGPSILRIQQVVRGDSAAYFCASRSGGDQPQHFGDGTRLSIL.

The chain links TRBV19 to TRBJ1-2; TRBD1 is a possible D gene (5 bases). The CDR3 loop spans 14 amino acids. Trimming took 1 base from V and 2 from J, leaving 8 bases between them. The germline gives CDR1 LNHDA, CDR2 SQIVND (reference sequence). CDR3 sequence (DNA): TGTGCCAGTAGTATAGCACAGGCCAACTATGGCTACACCTTC. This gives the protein CASSIAQANYGYTF. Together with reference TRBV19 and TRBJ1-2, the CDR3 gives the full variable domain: DGGITQSPKYLFRKEGQNVTLSCEQNLNHDAMYWYRQDPGQGLRLIYYSQIVNDFQKGDIAEGYSVSREKKESFPLTVTSAQKNPTAFYLCASSIAQANYGYTFGSGTRLTVV.